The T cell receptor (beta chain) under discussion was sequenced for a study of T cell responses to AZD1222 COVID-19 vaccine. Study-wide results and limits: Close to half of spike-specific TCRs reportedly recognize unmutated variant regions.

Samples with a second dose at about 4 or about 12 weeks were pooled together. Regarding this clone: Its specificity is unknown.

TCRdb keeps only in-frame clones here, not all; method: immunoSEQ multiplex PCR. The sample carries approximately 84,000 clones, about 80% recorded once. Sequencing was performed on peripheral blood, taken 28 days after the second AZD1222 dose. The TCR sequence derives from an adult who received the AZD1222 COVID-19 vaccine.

Here the CDR3 reads CASSLEVAGPYEQYF. CDR3 nucleotides: TGTGCCAGCAGTTTAGAGGTAGCGGGTCCCTACGAGCAGTACTTC. The V and J genes are TRBV27 and TRBJ2-7, with 7 bases identical to TRBD2. The CDR3 runs to 15 residues. Germline values: CDR1 MNHEY, CDR2 SMNVEV (reference sequence). V dropped 2 bases and J dropped 2; count of bases not matched to a gene: 6.